This T cell receptor (beta chain) was recorded in a study of monozygotic twins with inflammatory bowel disease (dated by TCRdb to between 2019 and 2020). Some background on the complete study: A total of 28 monozygotic twin pairs were included in the full study, comprising nine German pairs (four IBD-concordant, five IBD-discordant) and 19 IBD-discordant Danish pairs. Within discordant pairs, disease-associated traits were sought mainly by comparing IBD patients with their genetically identical healthy co-twins. Each individual had, on average, about 151 000 unique TCRalpha sequences and 181 000 unique TCRbeta sequences available for analysis. Overall results and qualifications from the work: Repertoire similarity did not differ between concordant and discordant twins, which could be due to limited statistical power. Compared with healthy twins, IBD patients shared fewer clonotypes with other individuals, and the difference was most pronounced in patients with signs of disease activity. A decrease in TCRbeta repertoire diversity, as measured by inverse Simpson index, was observed in IBD patients compared with their healthy co-twins. No single strong signal or clonotype linked to IBD turned up in the results, so the idea that one exists was not supported. Different T cell subtypes could not be distinguished in the analysis. Because patients were on differing immunosuppressive treatments, the repertoires may have picked up extra background noise and inter-individual variability.

The library relied on 5' RACE. Each TCR library was prepared from about 3.5 ug of total RNA. For each sample, cDNA synthesis with SMARTScribe reverse transcriptase was split into eight separate reactions. During cDNA synthesis, unique molecular identifiers containing a 6-nucleotide sample barcode were introduced by template switching. Two nested PCRs of roughly 15 and 9 cycles amplified the TCRalpha and TCRbeta cDNA, and bead purification followed each PCR. Before amplification, the cDNA was treated with uracil DNA-glycosylase and purified using the QIAquick PCR purification kit. The second PCR was the step at which Illumina TruSeq-compatible adapters and sample-specific barcodes were added. TapeStation and Qubit were used to check library quality and concentration, and roughly 4.9 ng of each library was pooled. Sequencing of the pooled libraries was done on an Illumina HiSeq2500 single-index Rapid Run using custom sequencing primers and 2 x 100 bp reads. Under the source paper's analysis protocol: MiGEC version 1.2.6 was used for UMI-based consensus assembly, which corrected PCR and sequencing errors. MiXCR version 2.1.1 was used for V(D)J alignment, clonotype assembly and CDR3 extraction. To normalise gene usage, clonotype sharing and MAIT/NKT TCR abundance, the analysis used the top 1000, 10 000 and 20 000 clonotypes per sample. After downsampling to 27 000 UMIs, diversity was calculated as the inverse Simpson index using the vegan R package. Paired Mann-Whitney U tests were applied to discordant twin pairs, with Benjamini-Hochberg correction for multiple testing. TCRdb reprocessed the reads into one record per CDR3 protein sequence, lacking DNA. TCRdb's processing, not the authors' own work, is the source of the V and J calls. This sample's table carries about 380,000 distinct CDR3 sequences. The ten largest clones add up to roughly 2.6% of the sample.

With regard to this clonotype: Which antigen it targets is not known.

From each donor, a roughly 2.7 ml peripheral blood sample was collected into PAXgene tubes and kept at -80 degrees C. Total RNA was isolated from whole blood with the PAXgene blood miRNA kit on an automated QIAcube, without T cell sorting. Deep TCRalpha and TCRbeta repertoire profiling with unique molecular barcoding was performed on peripheral blood of monozygotic twin pairs concordant or discordant for inflammatory bowel disease. Smoking habits were recorded for all twin pairs, and individuals were classified as current, former or never smokers. Per the germline V gene (reference sequence), MNHEY is the CDR1 and SMNVEV is the CDR2. Measured from the cysteine to the phenylalanine, the CDR3 is 16 residues long. Nucleotide data are not available.

The source of this sequence is a human donor with ulcerative colitis or Crohn's disease, or a healthy co-twin of an affected twin (not recorded which). The sequenced sample was blood. Rearrangement joined TRBV27 to TRBJ2-1; as DNA is missing, the TRBD1 call by TCRdb cannot be tested. The CDR3 protein sequence reads: CASSLLGDAFHNEQFF.